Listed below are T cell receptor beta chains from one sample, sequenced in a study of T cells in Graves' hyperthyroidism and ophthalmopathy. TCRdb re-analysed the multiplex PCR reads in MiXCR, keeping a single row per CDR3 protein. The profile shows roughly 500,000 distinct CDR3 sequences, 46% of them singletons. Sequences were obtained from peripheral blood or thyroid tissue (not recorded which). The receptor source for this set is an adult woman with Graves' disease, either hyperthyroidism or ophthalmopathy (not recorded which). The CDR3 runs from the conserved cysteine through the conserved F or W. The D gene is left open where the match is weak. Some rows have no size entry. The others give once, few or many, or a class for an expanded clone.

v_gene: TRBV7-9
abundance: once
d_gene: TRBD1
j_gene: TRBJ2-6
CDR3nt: TGTGCCAGCAACGTGGGACAGGGTTATGGAGCCAACGTCCTGACTTTC
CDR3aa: CASNVGQGYGANVLTF

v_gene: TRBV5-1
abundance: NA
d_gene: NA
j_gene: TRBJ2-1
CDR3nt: TGCGCCAGCAGCCTTACCGGGGTTGGGGAGCAGTTCTTC
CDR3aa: CASSLTGVGEQFF

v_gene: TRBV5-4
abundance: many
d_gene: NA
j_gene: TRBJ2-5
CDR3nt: TGTGCCAGCAGCTTGGGGGGGCGGGGGTCGCAGACCCAGTACTTC
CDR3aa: CASSLGGRGSQTQYF

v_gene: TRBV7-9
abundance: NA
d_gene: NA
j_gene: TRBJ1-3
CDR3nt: TGTGCCAGCAGTCCCCGCGGGCCCCCCCGGTTCGGCTCTGGAAACACCATATATTTT
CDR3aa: CASSPRGPPRFGSGNTIYF

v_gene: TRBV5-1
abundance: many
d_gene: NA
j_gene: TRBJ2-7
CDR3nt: TGCGCCAGCAGCTTGGCCGGGTGGGAGAAAGATCTCGAGCAGTACTTC
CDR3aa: CASSLAGWEKDLEQYF

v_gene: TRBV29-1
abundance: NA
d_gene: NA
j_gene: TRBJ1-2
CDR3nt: TGCAGCTTAGTTAGAGATGGCTACACCTTC
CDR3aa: CSLVRDGYTF

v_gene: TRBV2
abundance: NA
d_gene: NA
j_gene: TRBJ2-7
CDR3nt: TGTGCCAGCCGTCCTCCCTTATCCTACGAGCAGTACTTC
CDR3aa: CASRPPLSYEQYF

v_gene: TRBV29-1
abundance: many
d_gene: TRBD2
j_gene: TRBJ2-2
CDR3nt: TGCAGCAGCCTCGGCGGGAGTGGCACCGGGGAGCTGTTTTTT
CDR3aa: CSSLGGSGTGELFF

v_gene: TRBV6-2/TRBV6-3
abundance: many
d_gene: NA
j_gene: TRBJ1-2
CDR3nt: TGTGCCAGCAGGCTCGGCTCAGCCTATGGCTACACCTTC
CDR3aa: CASRLGSAYGYTF

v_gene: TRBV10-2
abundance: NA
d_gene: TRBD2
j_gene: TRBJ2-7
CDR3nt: TGCGCCAGCAGTGGGACTAGCGGGACAGGGTACTCCTACGAGCAGTACTTC
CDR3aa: CASSGTSGTGYSYEQYF

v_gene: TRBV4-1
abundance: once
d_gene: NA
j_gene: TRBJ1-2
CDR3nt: TGCGCCAGCAGCCAAGAGTGGACTGGCTATGGCTACACCTTC
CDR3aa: CASSQEWTGYGYTF

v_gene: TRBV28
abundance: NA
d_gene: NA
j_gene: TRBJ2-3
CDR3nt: TGTGCCAGCGGTGCGGATACGCAGTATTTT
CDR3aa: CASGADTQYF

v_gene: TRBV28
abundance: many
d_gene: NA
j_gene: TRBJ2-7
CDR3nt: TGTGCCAGCAACGGGGGCCGTAGAGAGCAGTACTTC
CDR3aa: CASNGGRREQYF

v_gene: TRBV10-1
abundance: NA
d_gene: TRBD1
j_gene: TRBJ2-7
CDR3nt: TGCGCCAGCACCGCAGGGGGAGAGGACGAGCAGTACTTC
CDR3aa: CASTAGGEDEQYF

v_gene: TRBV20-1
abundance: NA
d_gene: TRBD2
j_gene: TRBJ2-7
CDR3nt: TGCAGCGTCCTAGCGGGGAACTACGAGCAGTACTTC
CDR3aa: CSVLAGNYEQYF

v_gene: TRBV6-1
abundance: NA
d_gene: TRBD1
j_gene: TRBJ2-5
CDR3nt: TGTGCCAGCAGCGGACAGGGGGCAACAGAGACCCAGTACTTC
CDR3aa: CASSGQGATETQYF

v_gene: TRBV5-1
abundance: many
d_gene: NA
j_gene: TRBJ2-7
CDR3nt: TGCGCCAGCGCGGGGTCCAGGGGCTACGAGCAGTACTTC
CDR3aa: CASAGSRGYEQYF